This T cell receptor beta chain appears in the sequencing data of a study of graft-versus-host responses after intestinal transplantation. The CDR3 totals 16 residues. Unmatched junction bases numbered 9, after V lost 5 bases and J lost 6 bases. CDR1 LGHNT and CDR2 FRNRAP come from the germline V gene. With regard to this clone: Its antigen remains unidentified.

Clones were read by immunoSEQ multiplex PCR, and TCRdb kept only the in-frame ones, dropping some. The sample records over 40,000 clones, about 88% being singletons. The receptor's source is a human donor who was the organ donor for an intestinal transplant. This sequence joins TRBV12-5 and TRBJ2-2; 10 nucleotides match TRBD2. The starting material was unstimulated CD4+ T cells sorted from spleen or lymph node cells, obtained before transplant. Here the CDR3 reads CASGVGGTSDAGELFF. The DNA of the CDR3 is TGTGCTAGTGGTGTGGGCGGGACTAGCGACGCCGGGGAGCTGTTTTTT.